The 26 T cell receptor beta chains reported below all come from one sample, sequenced in a study of blood T cell repertoires in COVID-19 (dated by TCRdb to about 2020). Receptors were amplified or captured by the immunoSEQ multiplex PCR assay. TCRdb carries this immuneACCESS record with in-frame sequences only. Its versions omit some clonotypes, under half of them owing to an unresolved V gene in the studies checked, with the rest unexplained. The sample table lists about 110,000 clones, more than 75% of them with a count of one. 3.5% to 4.5% of the sample comes from the top ten. Sequencing used peripheral blood. These receptors all come from a man aged 40-55 years with acute or convalescent COVID-19.

The chain links TRBV19 to TRBJ1-2; no clear D. The CDR3 extends over 15 amino acids. From germline, CDR1 is LNHDA and CDR2 SQIVND (reference sequence). The germline V and J ends were trimmed by 0 bases and 4 bases, with 12 bases remaining between them. The chain's CDR3 is CASSIDLGQSYGYTF. The CDR3 coding sequence is TGTGCCAGTAGTATAGATCTTGGGCAGTCCTATGGCTACACCTTC.

The V call is TRBV7-9, the J call TRBJ1-1; 7 nucleotides agree with TRBD1. The germline V gene encodes CDR1 SEHNR and CDR2 FQNEAQ (reference sequence). V was clipped by 1 base and J by 0 bases; unmatched bases: 11. This CDR3 comprises 18 residues. CDR3: CASSLVKGAGPLNTEAFF. The CDR3, as DNA: TGTGCCAGCAGCTTAGTTAAGGGGGCCGGGCCTCTGAACACTGAAGCTTTCTTT. Full variable domain (remainder filled in from reference TRBV7-9 and TRBJ1-1): DTGVSQNPRHKITKRGQNVTFRCDPISEHNRLYWYRQTLGQGPEFLTYFQNEAQLEKSRLLSDRFSAERPKGSFSTLEIQRTEQGDSAMYLCASSLVKGAGPLNTEAFFGQGTRLTVV.

This clone appeared a few times. The chain uses TRBV5-1 and TRBJ1-3, with D maybe TRBD1 (5 bases). Trimming shortened V by 4 bases and J by 1 base, and 15 bases separated the two germline ends. CDR1 is SGHRS, CDR2 YFSETQ, per germline. This CDR3 region has 16 residues. Here the CDR3 DNA reads TGCGCCAGCAGCCCACTCGGGGGAGATTCTGGAAACACCATATATTTT. Its protein product is CASSPLGGDSGNTIYF.

CDR3 sequence reads: CASSSGAGANYGYTF. The CDR3 DNA reads as TGTGCCAGCAGTTCCGGCGCGGGGGCGAACTATGGCTACACCTTC. The gene calls are TRBV27 and TRBJ1-2; D is possibly TRBD1 (6 bases). This CDR3 is built from 15 residues. Germline values: CDR1 MNHEY, CDR2 SMNVEV (reference sequence). V was cut by 4 bases and J by 2 bases, with 14 bases left in between.

The chain has TRBV18 and TRBJ2-3, with 11 positions matching TRBD2. CDR3 length equals 24 residues. The V segment lost 0 bases and the J segment 0 bases; nucleotides outside the gene matches: 23. Germline values: CDR1 KGHSH, CDR2 LQKENI. CDR3 amino acids: CASSPPLGANSGRAGMSSTDTQYF. The CDR3 DNA follows: TGTGCCAGCTCACCACCTTTAGGCGCAAATAGCGGGAGGGCCGGGATGAGCAGCACAGATACGCAGTATTTT.

J is TRBJ1-5 and V is TRBV7-2; 11 bases fit TRBD1. Looked up from germline, CDR1 is SGHTA and CDR2 is FQGNSA. The CDR3 runs to 16 residues. The trim removed 1 base at V and 4 bases at J, leaving 3 bases unmatched. The CDR3 coding sequence is TGTGCCAGCAGCTTAGGGACAGGGGGCGGAAATCAGCCCCAGCATTTT. This encodes CASSLGTGGGNQPQHF.

This chain joins TRBV3-1 (or the pseudogene TRBV3-2) and TRBJ1-6; no firm D call. The CDR3 sequence is 20 residues long. Trimming removed 0 bases from V and 7 bases from J, with 25 bases in between. Germline loops: CDR1 LGHDT, CDR2 YNNKEL (reference sequence). The CDR3 spells CASSQEFGKEKLELNSPLHF. The CDR3, as DNA: TGTGCCAGCAGCCAAGAGTTCGGCAAGGAGAAACTGGAGTTGAATTCACCCCTCCACTTT.

The chain links TRBV18 to TRBJ1-1; possibly TRBD1 for D (6 bases). The V end lost 5 bases, the J end lost 1 base, and 11 bases lay between the germline ends. Per the germline V gene, CDR1 is KGHSH and CDR2 is LQKENI. This CDR3 is 14 amino acids long. This chain's CDR3 is CASSVEGQNTEAFF. DNA for the CDR3: TGTGCCAGCTCAGTTGAGGGACAGAACACTGAAGCTTTCTTT.

There are a few counts of this clone. V usage is TRBV7-2 and J usage is TRBJ2-2, with 9 bases that match TRBD1. V was pared by 5 bases and J by 9 bases, with 7 bases of the junction left unmatched. Germline values: CDR1 SGHTA, CDR2 FQGNSA. The CDR3 is 14 residues long. The CDR3 DNA follows: TGTGCCAGCAGCACAGGGGACAGGGTCCGGGAGCTGTTTTTT. This translates into CASSTGDRVRELFF.

V and J are TRBV30 and TRBJ2-3, with D perhaps matching TRBD1 (6 bases). Per the germline V gene, CDR1 is GTSNPN and CDR2 is SVGIG (reference sequence). This CDR3 spans 14 amino acids. Deletions cut 3 bases from V and 4 bases from J, with 14 bases between. CDR3 nucleotides: TGTGCCTGGAGGGTGGCTGCAGGGGCAGATACGCAGTATTTT. Protein product: CAWRVAAGADTQYF.

This sequence joins TRBV29-1 and TRBJ1-2; 11 bases are a match to TRBD1. CDR1 is SQVTM and CDR2 is ANQGSEA in the germline V gene. J gave up 6 bases and V 6 bases, and 9 bases lay outside the gene matches. The length of the CDR3 is 14 residues. CDR3 in amino acids: CSVGQGAKRNGYTF. DNA for the CDR3: TGCAGCGTCGGACAGGGGGCAAAGCGGAATGGCTACACCTTC.

This clone has just a few counts. V and J are TRBV11-3 and TRBJ2-1, with a weak D call TRBD2 (6 bases). V lost 3 bases and J 5 bases, leaving 17 bases between the germline ends. This CDR3 contains 16 residues. The germline gives CDR1 SGHNT, CDR2 YENEEA. This CDR3 reads CASSFSVGSGDNEQFF. In nucleotides, the CDR3 is TGTGCCAGCAGCTTTTCTGTGGGGTCGGGGGACAATGAGCAGTTCTTC.

The chain joins TRBV11-2 to TRBJ2-7; TRBD1 aligns across 7 bases. This CDR3 comprises 13 residues. The germline V gene encodes CDR1 SGHAT and CDR2 FQNNGV. Losses at the gene ends were 3 bases for V and 5 bases for J; bases not matched to a gene: 4. The CDR3 reads CASSFYQGDEQYF. CDR3 DNA sequence: TGTGCCAGCAGCTTCTATCAGGGGGACGAGCAGTACTTC.

The gene calls are TRBV30 and TRBJ1-1, with a tentative D call TRBD1 (6 bases). V lost 4 bases to trimming and J lost 0 bases, with 12 bases between them. CDR3 length: 14 residues. Germline-derived CDR1 and CDR2 are GTSNPN and SVGIG (reference sequence). The CDR3 sequence: CAWKGQYLNTEAFF. The CDR3 region has the DNA TGTGCCTGGAAAGGACAGTATTTGAACACTGAAGCTTTCTTT.

V gene TRBV5-4 combines with J gene TRBJ2-1, with 7 bases fitting TRBD1. The CDR3 extends over 13 amino acids. Per the germline V gene, CDR1 is SGHNT and CDR2 is YYREEE (reference sequence). After removal of 7 bases from V and 7 bases from J, the junction contained 8 bases not matched to a gene. CDR3 region: CASGLQGFNEQFF. The CDR3 DNA reads as TGTGCCAGCGGCCTACAGGGGTTTAATGAGCAGTTCTTC.

The chain recombines TRBV2 with TRBJ2-5; 8 nucleotides agree with TRBD2. V lost 6 bases, J lost 5 bases, and 14 bases stayed unmatched. CDR1 is SNHLY and CDR2 is FYNNEI in the germline V gene. The CDR3 has 16 residues. CDR3 DNA sequence: TGTGCCAGCAGCCCTCCCAATCGGGGGGGTGTGGAGACCCAGTACTTC. Protein product: CASSPPNRGGVETQYF.

The J gene is TRBJ1-3, the V gene TRBV6-5; TRBD1 matches at 7 bases. Germline values: CDR1 MNHEY, CDR2 SVGAGI. The trim removed 2 bases at V and 2 bases at J, leaving 3 bases unmatched. There are 15 residues in the CDR3. This chain's CDR3 is CASSYRQGPGNTIYF. The CDR3 coding sequence is TGTGCCAGCAGTTACCGACAGGGACCTGGAAACACCATATATTTT.

This chain joins TRBV19 and TRBJ1-2; TRBD1 matches 12 bases. The trim removed 4 bases at V and 5 bases at J, leaving 5 bases unmatched. CDR1 is LNHDA and CDR2 is SQIVND in the germline V gene (reference sequence). The CDR3 totals 15 residues. DNA of the CDR3: TGTGCCAGTAGTACCGGGGGACAGGGGGCGTATGGCTACACCTTC. This translates into CASSTGGQGAYGYTF.

The chain recombines TRBV4-3 with TRBJ2-5; D call uncertain. V was shortened by 0 bases and J by 1 base, with 9 bases between the two germline ends. CDR3 length: 15 residues. The germline CDR1 and CDR2 sequences are LGHNA and YSLEER. DNA of the CDR3: TGCGCCAGCAGCCAAGAGGGCTCCACCCAAGAGACCCAGTACTTC. It is translated as CASSQEGSTQETQYF.

The chain is built from TRBV14 and TRBJ2-1; D uncertain. CDR3 length equals 14 residues. V lost 1 base and J 7 bases, leaving 11 bases between the germline ends. Germline CDR1 SGHDN, CDR2 FVKESK. The CDR3 spells CASSQVSPLNEQFF. CDR3 bases: TGTGCCAGCAGCCAAGTATCTCCCCTTAATGAGCAGTTCTTC.

The chain employs TRBV29-1 and TRBJ2-1; 9 bases are shared with TRBD1. Germline values: CDR1 SQVTM, CDR2 ANQGSEA. V shed 5 bases and J 9 bases; nucleotides not matched to a gene: 5. The CDR3 sequence is 12 residues long. This CDR3 is CSVQQGAVEQFF. The CDR3 bases are TGCAGCGTTCAACAGGGGGCGGTTGAGCAGTTCTTC.

The V gene is TRBV30, the J gene TRBJ1-6; 8 positions match TRBD1. Trimming removed 2 bases from V and 7 bases from J; junction bases left unmatched: 4. The CDR3 spans 14 residues. Germline V gene data show CDR1 as GTSNPN and CDR2 as SVGIG (reference sequence). CDR3 loop: CAWSQDRGNSPLHF. The DNA for the CDR3 is TGTGCCTGGAGTCAAGACAGGGGAAATTCACCCCTCCACTTT. Based on the CDR3 plus reference TRBV30 and TRBJ1-6, the full variable domain is SQTIHQWPATLVQPVGSPLSLECTVEGTSNPNLYWYRQAAGRGLQLLFYSVGIGQISSEVPQNLSASRPQDRQFILSSKKLLLSDSGFYLCAWSQDRGNSPLHFGNGTRLTVT.

V usage is TRBV7-9 and J usage is TRBJ1-4, with TRBD1 identical over 9 bases. V lost 2 bases to trimming and J lost 6 bases; unmatched junction nucleotides: 7. The CDR3 has 16 residues. Per the germline V gene, CDR1 is SEHNR and CDR2 is FQNEAQ (reference sequence). DNA of the CDR3: TGTGCCAGCAGCTTACCGTCTGGGGACAGGGATGAAAAACTGTTTTTT. Residues: CASSLPSGDRDEKLFF.

The J gene is TRBJ1-2, the V gene TRBV6-5, with D unclear. This CDR3 contains 15 residues. CDR1 is MNHEY and CDR2 is SVGAGI in the germline V gene. V shed 4 bases and J shed 2 bases, with 14 bases lying between them. Written as DNA, the CDR3 is TGTGCCAGCAGTTGGAGCCGCAGAGGCAACTATGGCTACACCTTC. This gives the protein CASSWSRRGNYGYTF.

This chain links TRBV4-3 with TRBJ2-3; 8 bases agree with TRBD2. CDR3 length: 20 amino acids. CDR1 and CDR2 from the germline V gene are LGHNA and YSLEER. V trimming: 0 bases; J trimming: 3 bases; junction bases outside the gene matches: 17. The CDR3, as DNA: TGCGCCAGCAGCCAAGATCACCCCGACCCCGTAGCGGGGAGGACAGATACGCAGTATTTT. Translation gives CASSQDHPDPVAGRTDTQYF.

This chain links TRBV12-3 or TRBV12-4 with TRBJ1-2; D is possibly TRBD1 (6 bases). The CDR3 is made up of 13 amino acids. Trimming took off 5 bases at V and 4 bases at J, with 11 bases between the two ends. The CDR3 nucleotides read TGTGCCAGCAGTACAGGGCTTCGCTATGGCTACACCTTC. This encodes CASSTGLRYGYTF.